The 14 T cell receptor beta chains below come from one sample, sequenced in a study of CD8+ T cells in alopecia areata. It was cDNA, reverse transcribed from extracted RNA, that served as the sequencing template. Libraries were prepared by immunoSEQ multiplex PCR; TCRdb keeps only in-frame clonotypes and omits some of them. The data show about 250,000 clones, 60% seen once. The treatment is: oral pan-JAK inhibitor, 5-10 mg twice daily. The sample was CD4+ T cells sorted from blood, taken at roughly week 52, from a patient treated with tofacitinib. Receptors were obtained from a human donor with alopecia areata.

The gene calls are TRBV4-1 and TRBJ2-2, with 7 bases fitting TRBD1. Germline CDR1 reads MGHRA; CDR2 reads YSYEKL. The CDR3 covers 13 residues. Trimming took 8 bases from V and 4 from J; bases not matched to a gene: 4. CDR3 DNA: TGCGCCAGCCGGACAGGCGGCACCGGGGAGCTGTTTTTT. It specifies CASRTGGTGELFF.

The chain is built from TRBV6-1 and TRBJ2-7; D not resolved. The CDR3 is 14 residues long. With 6 bases removed from V and 3 bases from J, the gap between germline ends came to 15 bases. Looked up from germline, CDR1 is MNHNS and CDR2 is SASEGT. Written as DNA, the CDR3 is TGTGCCAGCAGAGTAGGGTATCCCCACTACGAGCAGTACTTC. Translated, it gives CASRVGYPHYEQYF.

This clone was counted between two and nine times. The J gene is TRBJ1-1, the V gene TRBV29-1; D unclear. V lost 2 bases and J 5 bases, leaving 15 bases between the germline ends. Germline assignment: CDR1 SQVTM and CDR2 ANQGSEA. CDR3 size: 14 residues. The CDR3 loop is CSVEFGSTGTEAFF. In DNA form, the CDR3 reads TGCAGCGTTGAATTCGGCTCTACGGGGACTGAAGCTTTCTTT.

This sequence joins TRBV5-6 and TRBJ2-1; TRBD1 matches at 8 bases. Germline loops: CDR1 SGHDT, CDR2 YYEEEE. J was trimmed by 3 bases and V by 5 bases; bases with no gene match: 10. The CDR3 runs to 16 residues. Here the CDR3 DNA reads TGTGCCAGCAGTCACTTCCAGGGGGCTAACTACAATGAGCAGTTCTTC. It specifies CASSHFQGANYNEQFF.

This clone was seen a few times. This sample includes further DNA sequences coding for the same CDR3. The chain combines TRBV29-1 with TRBJ2-6; TRBD2 is a possible D gene (5 bases). Trimming took 3 bases from V and 2 from J, leaving 8 bases between them. Germline values: CDR1 SQVTM, CDR2 ANQGSEA. The CDR3 contains 14 residues. The CDR3 region has the DNA TGCAGCGTTGATGGAGGTGCTGGGGCCAACGTCCTGACTTTC. This translates into CSVDGGAGANVLTF.

This clone was seen only a few times. The chain recombines TRBV18 with TRBJ2-1; TRBD2 agrees at 7 bases. Trimming at V came to 1 base and at J to 1 base, leaving 7 bases not matched to a gene. CDR3 length: 17 residues. Looked up from germline, CDR1 is KGHSH and CDR2 is LQKENI. CDR3 sequence (DNA): TGTGCCAGCTCACCACAGATTAGGACTAGTTCCTACAATGAGCAGTTCTTC. Its translation is CASSPQIRTSSYNEQFF. The variable domain in full, completed from reference TRBV18 and TRBJ2-1, reads NAGVMQNPRHLVRRRGQEARLRCSPMKGHSHVYWYRQLPEEGLKFMVYLQKENIIDESGMPKERFSAEFPKEGPSILRIQQVVRGDSAAYFCASSPQIRTSSYNEQFFGPGTRLTVL.

V gene TRBV9 combines with J gene TRBJ2-7; possible D gene TRBD2, 6 bases. This CDR3 is 14 amino acids long. Germline assignment: CDR1 SGDLS and CDR2 YYNGEE. Between the trimmed V and J ends, which lost 0 bases and 7 bases, there was a span of 14 bases. This CDR3 is CASSVGQLEGEQYF. CDR3 coding DNA: TGTGCCAGCAGCGTAGGCCAGCTGGAGGGAGAGCAGTACTTC.

V usage is TRBV25-1 and J usage is TRBJ2-2; no clear D. CDR3 length: 14 amino acids. Trimming pared 6 bases from V and 5 bases from J, leaving 13 bases between. The germline V gene has CDR1 MGHDK and CDR2 SYGVNS. CDR3 bases: TGTGCCAGCAGGGCTGTACAGTCGACCGGGGAGCTGTTTTTT. Translating gives CASRAVQSTGELFF.

This clone has only a few counts. The chain carries TRBV7-9 and TRBJ2-1; D gene ambiguous. Germline CDR1 SEHNR, CDR2 FQNEAQ (reference sequence). V was pared by 3 bases and J by 4 bases, with 10 bases between. There are 14 residues in the CDR3. CDR3 in amino acids: CASSFPTAYNEQFF. The CDR3 DNA reads as TGTGCCAGCAGCTTCCCAACAGCTTACAATGAGCAGTTCTTC.

The chain couples TRBV14 to TRBJ1-6; D unresolved. Trimming cost V 1 base and J 10 bases, with 8 bases left between them. Germline CDR1 SGHDN, CDR2 FVKESK. The CDR3 loop spans 13 amino acids. CDR3 nucleotide sequence: TGTGCCAGCAGCCAAGTGTCCTCATCACCCCTCCACTTT. Translated: CASSQVSSSPLHF.

This clone has only a few counts. The CDR3 protein is CASSLASGSNSPLHF. CDR3 coding DNA: TGTGCCAGCAGCTTAGCGTCGGGCAGTAACTCACCCCTCCACTTT. The chain uses TRBV7-2 and TRBJ1-6; D not resolved. CDR1 is SGHTA, CDR2 FQGNSA, per germline. CDR3 length equals 15 residues. Trimming removed 0 bases at V and 10 bases at J, with 13 bases between.

The chain couples TRBV13 to TRBJ1-1; D is perhaps TRBD1 (5 bases). The CDR3 loop spans 15 amino acids. Germline lookup yields CDR1 PRHDT and CDR2 FYEKMQ (reference sequence). Between the trimmed V and J ends, which lost 2 bases and 0 bases, there was a span of 10 bases. The CDR3 DNA is TGTGCCAGCAGCTTAAAGGGGCTTTTGAACACTGAAGCTTTCTTT. Residues: CASSLKGLLNTEAFF. Filled out from reference TRBV13 and TRBJ1-1, the complete variable domain reads AAGVIQSPRHLIKEKRETATLKCYPIPRHDTVYWYQQGPGQDPQFLISFYEKMQSDKGSIPDRFSAQQFSDYHSELNMSSLELGDSALYFCASSLKGLLNTEAFFGQGTRLTVV.

This chain links TRBV4-1 with TRBJ1-2; TRBD1 might be the D (5 bases). The CDR3 spans 15 residues. Germline V gene sequence: CDR1 MGHRA, CDR2 YSYEKL. V lost 0 bases and J lost 7, with 15 bases in between. The CDR3 spells CASSQDLVQGRGYTF. CDR3 nucleotide sequence: TGCGCCAGCAGCCAAGATCTGGTCCAGGGTCGTGGCTACACCTTC.

The chain has TRBV7-2 and TRBJ2-7, with TRBD2 as a possible D gene (6 bases). This CDR3 contains 14 residues. The V end lost 1 base, the J end lost 5 bases, and 12 bases lay between the germline ends. CDR1 is SGHTA, CDR2 FQGNSA, per germline. CDR3: CASSLVLATHEQYF. The CDR3 DNA is TGTGCCAGCAGCTTAGTACTAGCAACCCACGAGCAGTACTTC.